These 29 T cell receptor beta chains were sequenced from one sample in a study of T-cell memory formation after mild COVID-19. A single record per CDR3 protein comes from TCRdb applying MiXCR to the 5' RACE reads. The data contain some 490,000 distinct CDR3 sequences, 15% to 20% of them singletons. Input material: PBMCs or a T cell subset sorted from them (not recorded which). The source of these receptors is an adult woman who had mild COVID-19 (a few samples of this study predate the infection). Cell type and time point are not known.

This sequence joins TRBV29-1 and TRBJ1-2, with D perhaps TRBD1 (6 bases). The germline CDR1 and CDR2 sequences are SQVTM and ANQGSEA. Trimming took 7 bases from V and 5 from J, leaving 17 bases between them. The CDR3 extends over 13 amino acids. The CDR3 DNA reads TGCAGCGCCCTAAAGGGGGGGGATTATGGCTACACCTTC. It encodes CSALKGGDYGYTF.

In this sample, this clonotype turned up many times. V is TRBV12-3 or TRBV12-4 and J is TRBJ2-1; D may match TRBD1 or TRBD2 (6 bases each). The CDR3 runs 16 residues. With 7 bases removed from V and 10 bases from J, the gap between germline ends came to 26 bases. In DNA, the CDR3 is TGTGCCAGCACCAAGGGGGTGGGGGGAGCGCTAGCGGAGCAGTTCTTC. It specifies CASTKGVGGALAEQFF.

Here the CDR3 reads CSVERAGRAGVTEAFF. In nucleotides, the CDR3 is TGCAGCGTTGAAAGGGCAGGAAGGGCTGGGGTCACTGAAGCTTTCTTT. The genes are TRBV29-1 and TRBJ1-1; D is ambiguous. There are 16 residues in the CDR3. V lost 2 bases and J 4 bases, leaving 20 bases between the germline ends. The germline V gene has CDR1 SQVTM and CDR2 ANQGSEA.

The rearrangement joins TRBV4-3 to TRBJ2-3; D gene ambiguous. Trimming cost V 0 bases and J 5 bases, with 12 bases left between them. CDR1 is LGHNA, CDR2 YSLEER, per germline. The CDR3 spans 15 residues. This CDR3 is CASSQDGQSEDTQYF. The CDR3 DNA follows: TGCGCCAGCAGCCAAGATGGGCAGAGCGAAGATACGCAGTATTTT.

V gene TRBV9 combines with J gene TRBJ2-1; D perhaps matches TRBD2 (5 bases). CDR1 and CDR2 from the germline V gene are SGDLS and YYNGEE. This CDR3 has 12 amino acids. V shed 1 base and J shed 8 bases, with 7 bases lying between them. The CDR3 DNA is TGTGCCAGCAGCGTATATAGCGATGAGCAGTTCTTC. It codes for CASSVYSDEQFF.

The J gene is TRBJ2-7, the V gene TRBV6-5; 7 bases agree with TRBD1. The CDR3 is 13 residues long. The germline V gene encodes CDR1 MNHEY and CDR2 SVGAGI. After removal of 2 bases from V and 6 bases from J, the junction contained 4 bases not matched to a gene. The CDR3 loop is CASSYRGRSEQYF. CDR3 DNA sequence: TGTGCCAGCAGTTACAGGGGGCGAAGCGAGCAGTACTTC.

The rearrangement links TRBV12-3 or TRBV12-4 to TRBJ2-5; TRBD2 aligns across 13 bases. After removal of 5 bases from V and 5 bases from J, the junction contained 11 bases not matched to a gene. This CDR3 comprises 17 residues. The CDR3 is CASSQIPGLAGVETQYF. CDR3 in DNA: TGTGCCAGCAGTCAAATTCCAGGACTAGCGGGAGTGGAGACCCAGTACTTC.

The rearrangement links TRBV7-9 to TRBJ2-7; 9 bases are a match to TRBD1. Germline V CDR1 and CDR2: SEHNR, FQNEAQ (reference sequence). The CDR3 is made up of 15 amino acids. V gave up 5 bases and J gave up 2 bases; unmatched junction bases: 7. CDR3 in DNA: TGTGCCAGCAGCCCTGGGACAGGGATTACCTACGAGCAGTACTTC. Its protein product is CASSPGTGITYEQYF.

The J gene is TRBJ1-2, the V gene TRBV20-1; D is possibly TRBD1 (6 bases). The CDR3 consists of 15 residues. Trimming took 6 bases from V and 5 from J, leaving 22 bases between them. The germline gives CDR1 DFQATT, CDR2 SNEGSKA (reference sequence). Written as DNA, the CDR3 is TGCAGTGCGAAGGGGACAACAGGGTATCAGTATGGCTACACCTTC. Residues: CSAKGTTGYQYGYTF.

The gene calls are TRBV27 and TRBJ2-5; D call uncertain. Trimming left V 6 bases short and J 2 bases short, with 10 bases between. The length of the CDR3 is 13 residues. Germline CDR1 and CDR2: MNHEY and SMNVEV (reference sequence). The CDR3, as DNA: TGTGCCAGCAGGCTTCATTATCAAGAGACCCAGTACTTC. Encoded protein: CASRLHYQETQYF.

This clonotype was found a few times. The chain employs TRBV29-1 and TRBJ2-3; 11 bases agree with TRBD2. The CDR3 runs 15 residues. With V trimmed by 0 bases and J by 5 bases, 4 bases remained unmatched. CDR1 SQVTM and CDR2 ANQGSEA come from the germline V gene. The chain's CDR3 is CSVEEVAGGQDTQYF. CDR3 DNA: TGCAGCGTTGAAGAGGTAGCGGGGGGGCAAGATACGCAGTATTTT.

This clonotype was counted ten times or more. This chain joins TRBV7-9 and TRBJ1-2; D gene ambiguous. The germline V gene encodes CDR1 SEHNR and CDR2 FQNEAQ (reference sequence). The length of the CDR3 is 12 residues. The V end was cut by 0 bases, the J end by 6 bases, with 5 bases between. The CDR3, as DNA: TGTGCCAGCAGCTTAGCTGTGAATGGCTACACCTTC. Protein product: CASSLAVNGYTF. The full variable domain, with the rest looked up from reference TRBV7-9 and TRBJ1-2, is DTGVSQNPRHKITKRGQNVTFRCDPISEHNRLYWYRQTLGQGPEFLTYFQNEAQLEKSRLLSDRFSAERPKGSFSTLEIQRTEQGDSAMYLCASSLAVNGYTFGSGTRLTVV.

The rearrangement links TRBV7-3 to TRBJ1-1, with TRBD1 matching 11 bases. Trimming removed 4 bases from V and 6 bases from J; junction bases left unmatched: 4. Germline CDR1 is SGHTA and CDR2 is FQGTGA. CDR3 length equals 14 residues. The CDR3 DNA follows: TGTGCCAGCAGCTCCTCGGGACAGGGGGCTGAAGCTTTCTTT. Translating it yields CASSSSGQGAEAFF. Using reference TRBV7-3 and TRBJ1-1 for the parts outside the CDR3, the full variable domain is GAGVSQTPSNKVTEKGKYVELRCDPISGHTALYWYRQSLGQGPEFLIYFQGTGAADDSGLPNDRFFAVRPEGSVSTLKIQRTERGDSAVYLCASSSSGQGAEAFFGQGTRLTVV.

The table lists this clonotype with many counts. The V gene is TRBV5-1, the J gene TRBJ1-3; TRBD1 matches 7 bases. This CDR3 spans 15 amino acids. Trimming at V came to 0 bases and at J to 2 bases, leaving 2 bases not matched to a gene. The germline V gene encodes CDR1 SGHRS and CDR2 YFSETQ. CDR3 nucleotide sequence: TGCGCCAGCAGCTTGGAAGGGGGCCCTGGAAACACCATATATTTT. Its translation: CASSLEGGPGNTIYF. Complete variable domain (other parts from reference TRBV5-1 and TRBJ1-3): KAGVTQTPRYLIKTRGQQVTLSCSPISGHRSVSWYQQTPGQGLQFLFEYFSETQRNKGNFPGRFSGRQFSNSRSEMNVSTLELGDSALYLCASSLEGGPGNTIYFGEGSWLTVV.

The genes are TRBV7-2 and TRBJ1-3; a possible D gene is TRBD1 (5 bases). The CDR3 is 16 residues long. With 2 bases removed from V and 0 bases from J, the gap between germline ends came to 11 bases. The germline gives CDR1 SGHTA, CDR2 FQGNSA. CDR3 DNA sequence: TGTGCCAGCAGCTTATGGGGCGGCTCCTCTGGAAACACCATATATTTT. Its protein is CASSLWGGSSGNTIYF.

This clonotype was observed a handful of times. The CDR3 region is CASSLDSGLAPSYEQYF. The CDR3, as DNA: TGTGCCAGCAGCTTAGATTCAGGGTTAGCCCCTTCGTACGAGCAGTACTTC. The genes are TRBV11-2 and TRBJ2-7; a possible D gene is TRBD1 (5 bases). Looked up from germline, CDR1 is SGHAT and CDR2 is FQNNGV. This CDR3 is 17 amino acids long. The germline V and J ends were trimmed by 0 bases and 4 bases, with 19 bases remaining between them.

There are many counts of this clonotype. The chain is built from TRBV9 and TRBJ2-1, with no clear D. Per germline, CDR1 SGDLS and CDR2 YYNGEE. The length of the CDR3 is 13 residues. V was cut by 0 bases and J by 4 bases, with 5 bases left in between. CDR3 residues: CASSVAEYNEQFF. In DNA, the CDR3 is TGTGCCAGCAGCGTAGCGGAATACAATGAGCAGTTCTTC.

A few counts support this clonotype. The chain is built from TRBV20-1 and TRBJ1-4; TRBD1 might be the D (5 bases). V gave up 5 bases and J gave up 1 base, with 11 bases separating them. The CDR3 is made up of 14 amino acids. Germline loops: CDR1 DFQATT, CDR2 SNEGSKA (reference sequence). The CDR3, as DNA: TGCAGTGCTGGGGAGGGGAGAACTAATGAAAAACTGTTTTTT. Translated, it gives CSAGEGRTNEKLFF.

A few counts support this clonotype. The gene calls are TRBV4-3 and TRBJ2-7, with 8 bases identical to TRBD1. The CDR3 runs to 19 residues. Germline trimming cut 2 bases from V and 3 bases from J; bases unmatched to any gene: 18. Looked up from germline, CDR1 is LGHNA and CDR2 is YSLEER. The CDR3 here is CASSQPPQYPDRVFYEQYF. The CDR3 nucleotides read TGCGCCAGCAGCCAACCACCCCAATACCCGGACAGGGTCTTCTACGAGCAGTACTTC.

This clonotype has a count of ten or more. V usage is TRBV20-1 and J usage is TRBJ1-5; TRBD1 matches at 7 bases. Germline CDR1 DFQATT, CDR2 SNEGSKA (reference sequence). This CDR3 has 15 residues. After removal of 0 bases from V and 3 bases from J, the junction contained 5 bases not matched to a gene. The CDR3 DNA follows: TGCAGTGCTAGAGATAACAGGGGATTCAATCAGCCCCAGCATTTT. Translating gives CSARDNRGFNQPQHF.

V gene TRBV29-1 combines with J gene TRBJ2-7; TRBD1 matches at 10 bases. CDR3 length: 12 amino acids. From germline, CDR1 is SQVTM and CDR2 ANQGSEA. Trimming took 6 bases from V and 7 from J; bases not matched to a gene: 6. CDR3 sequence: CSVSGTGDEQYF. CDR3 coding DNA: TGCAGCGTCTCCGGGACAGGGGATGAGCAGTACTTC.

This clonotype was seen a few times. The CDR3 sequence: CATRETDYYGYTF. The CDR3 DNA follows: TGTGCCACCAGGGAGACAGACTACTATGGCTACACCTTC. The rearrangement uses TRBV6-5 and TRBJ1-2; weak D call: TRBD1 (5 bases). Germline V gene sequence: CDR1 MNHEY, CDR2 SVGAGI. V was pared by 10 bases and J by 3 bases, with 15 bases between. This CDR3 region has 13 residues.

This clonotype came up a few times. CDR3 nucleotide sequence: TGTGCCAGCAGCCTCAGGACTAGCGGTCTGGGATACAATGAGCAGTTCTTC. This sequence encodes CASSLRTSGLGYNEQFF. The chain employs TRBV7-6 and TRBJ2-1; 10 nucleotides agree with TRBD2. Germline V gives CDR1 SGHVS, CDR2 FNYEAQ. Trimming cost V 5 bases and J 4 bases; bases outside gene matches: 11. The CDR3 is 17 residues long.

This clonotype has only a few counts. The chain joins TRBV5-1 to TRBJ2-5, with 9 nucleotides matching TRBD2. The length of the CDR3 is 14 residues. Trimming cost V 3 bases and J 5 bases; bases outside gene matches: 5. The V gene's germline CDR1 is SGHRS and CDR2 YFSETQ. DNA of the CDR3: TGCGCCAGCAGCTCGGGGACTAGCAGGGAGACCCAGTACTTC. Amino acid sequence: CASSSGTSRETQYF.

The chain carries TRBV5-1 and TRBJ2-3; no firm D call. V was trimmed by 4 bases and J by 4 bases, leaving 16 bases between them. There are 15 residues in the CDR3. Germline V gives CDR1 SGHRS, CDR2 YFSETQ. CDR3 nucleotide sequence: TGCGCCAGCAGCCCGCGGCCCGAAGCCTCAGATACGCAGTATTTT. Translating gives CASSPRPEASDTQYF.

The sample holds a few counts of this clonotype. The V and J genes are TRBV14 and TRBJ2-5; 7 bases are a match to TRBD1. The CDR3 loop spans 15 amino acids. V trimming: 2 bases; J trimming: 2 bases; junction bases outside the gene matches: 5. Germline CDR1 and CDR2: SGHDN and FVKESK. CDR3 sequence: CASSQRARGQETQYF. CDR3 DNA sequence: TGTGCCAGCAGCCAAAGGGCCAGGGGGCAAGAGACCCAGTACTTC.

This clonotype was picked up a small number of times. The chain uses TRBV11-2 and TRBJ1-2, with a possible D match to TRBD1 (6 bases). Trimming left V 5 bases short and J 6 bases short, with 13 bases between. The length of the CDR3 is 13 residues. CDR1 SGHAT and CDR2 FQNNGV come from the germline V gene. CDR3 sequence reads: CASSQGWGNGYTF. DNA of the CDR3: TGTGCCAGCAGCCAGGGGTGGGGAAATGGCTACACCTTC.

This rearrangement joins TRBV6-6 to TRBJ2-1, with a weak D call TRBD2 (6 bases). Between the trimmed V and J ends, which lost 6 bases and 13 bases, there was a span of 16 bases. The CDR3 is 12 amino acids. In germline, CDR1 is MNHNY, CDR2 SVGAGI (reference sequence). DNA of the CDR3: TGTGCCAGCAGCCCAACCCGGGACTCACAGTTCTTC. This encodes CASSPTRDSQFF.

This clonotype was picked up a small number of times. This rearrangement joins TRBV5-1 to TRBJ1-6; no clear D. This CDR3 comprises 13 residues. V lost 0 bases, J lost 9 bases, and 7 bases lay in between. Looked up from germline, CDR1 is SGHRS and CDR2 is YFSETQ. CDR3 DNA: TGCGCCAGCAGCTTGGGAGGGAGTTCACCCCTCCACTTT. Its translation is CASSLGGSSPLHF.